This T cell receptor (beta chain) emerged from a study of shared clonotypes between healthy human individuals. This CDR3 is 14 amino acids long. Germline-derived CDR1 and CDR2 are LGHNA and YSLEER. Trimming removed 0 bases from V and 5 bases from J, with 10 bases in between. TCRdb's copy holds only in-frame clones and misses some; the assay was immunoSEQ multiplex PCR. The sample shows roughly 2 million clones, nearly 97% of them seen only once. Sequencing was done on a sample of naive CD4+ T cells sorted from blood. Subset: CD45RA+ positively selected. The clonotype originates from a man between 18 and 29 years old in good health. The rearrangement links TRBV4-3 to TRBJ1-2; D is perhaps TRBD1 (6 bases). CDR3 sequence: CASSQDRGDYGYTF. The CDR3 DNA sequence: TGCGCCAGCAGCCAAGACAGGGGAGATTATGGCTACACCTTC.